The entry below describes one T cell receptor (beta chain). Its antigen is still unknown. This sample is part of a study of blood T cells in healthy people across ages. On the study more broadly: Per two T cells, template switching captured roughly one barcoded beta molecule. Findings and limits, study-wide: While age rose, TCR beta diversity per million T cells dropped in a roughly linear way.

Trimming took 6 bases from V and 6 from J; bases not matched to a gene: 7. The CDR3 consists of 14 residues. Germline loops: CDR1 MNHEY, CDR2 SVGAGI. Each donor was a healthy Caucasian individual from Russia, aged about 6 to 100. With a J-beta primer mix and a sample-barcoded 5' primer, a second PCR ran about 6 to 11 cycles. TCRdb reanalysed the 5' RACE reads using MiXCR and keeps one entry per CDR3 protein. The sample consists of 650,000 to 1,000,000 distinct CDR3 sequences, about 37% of them appearing once. Sequences were obtained from blood. The rearrangement uses TRBV6-5 and TRBJ2-4; TRBD2 agrees at 8 bases. This receptor was identified in a man aged 18 to 30 in good health. The CDR3 here is CASRKSGGGNIQYF. CDR3 nucleotides: TGTGCCAGCAGGAAAAGCGGGGGAGGAAACATTCAGTACTTC.